This T cell receptor (beta chain) was documented in a study of T cell repertoires in cytomegalovirus infection. This clonotype came up a few times. From germline, CDR1 is ENHRY and CDR2 SYGVKD. CDR3 length: 16 residues. Trimming at V came to 6 bases and at J to 3 bases, leaving 9 bases not matched to a gene. TCRdb re-called the reads with MiXCR, one entry per CDR3 protein. Altogether about 600,000 distinct CDR3 sequences are present, roughly 26% being singletons, with the ten largest covering around 8%. This sequence originates from a human donor in good health (CMV status not recorded). Some clones in this sample may be carry-over from other donors' samples. The sequenced material came from CD8+ T cells from PBMCs. This sequence joins TRBV10-3 and TRBJ2-3; TRBD2 agrees at 10 bases. The CDR3 nucleotides are TGTGCCATCAGCGAGCGGGGGGGCGAGGAGACAGATACGCAGTATTTT. Translating gives CAISERGGEETDTQYF.